This T cell receptor (beta chain) was found in a study of CD4 T cells in relation to SARS-CoV-2 and coronaviruses. CDR3 size: 15 residues. The V end was cut by 0 bases, the J end by 9 bases, with 16 bases between. Germline CDR1 is SGHDT and CDR2 is YYEEEE. As concerns this clone: The antigen is not known.

Profiled with immunoSEQ multiplex PCR; TCRdb holds only in-frame clones, not every one. The profile shows about 24,000 clones, around 74% of them singletons. Unexposed donor CD4+ T cells date from about 2011-2018, before the COVID-19 pandemic. After roughly ten days of culture, CD4+ T cells were isolated. Testing used SARS-CoV-2 S/N and four cold-coronavirus spikes on unexposed-donor CD4+ T cells, cells permitting. The rearrangement links TRBV5-6 to TRBJ2-1; D not certain. This clonotype was sampled from a human donor in good health. Sequenced sample: CD4+ T cells from PBMCs, cultured in vitro. The CDR3 spells CASSLGGTPGSEQFF. The CDR3 DNA is TGTGCCAGCAGCTTGGGCGGCACCCCCGGCAGTGAGCAGTTCTTC.